The next 9 T cell receptor beta chains were all read from a single sample in a study of blood T cell repertoires in COVID-19. The repertoire was sequenced with immunoSEQ multiplex PCR; TCRdb's copy has only in-frame clones and lacks some. The sample contains about 270,000 clones, approximately 90% of which appear only once. What was sequenced was PBMCs or T cells enriched from blood (not recorded which). Source of these receptors: a woman between 40 and 55 years old with acute COVID-19.

This chain connects TRBV19 to TRBJ1-4, with D maybe TRBD1 (5 bases). The germline CDR1 and CDR2 sequences are LNHDA and SQIVND (reference sequence). V was trimmed by 3 bases and J by 15 bases, leaving 20 bases between them. This CDR3 region has 14 residues. The CDR3 nucleotides read TGTGCCAGTAGTATTGGTGGGCCAGGGTTATGGTTGTTTTTT. It specifies CASSIGGPGLWLFF. The whole variable domain, filled in from reference TRBV19 and TRBJ1-4, reads DGGITQSPKYLFRKEGQNVTLSCEQNLNHDAMYWYRQDPGQGLRLIYYSQIVNDFQKGDIAEGYSVSREKKESFPLTVTSAQKNPTAFYLCASSIGGPGLWLFFGSGTQLSVL.

The chain carries TRBV28 and TRBJ2-7; 8 nucleotides line up with TRBD2. The V gene's germline CDR1 is MDHEN and CDR2 SYDVKM. The ends lost 2 bases at V and 6 bases at J; junction bases unmatched: 9. The CDR3 covers 15 residues. Here the CDR3 reads CASSLGGGGTREQYF. The CDR3 DNA follows: TGTGCCAGCAGTTTAGGGGGCGGGGGGACACGCGAGCAGTACTTC.

This clone was detected once. The V and J genes are TRBV7-9 and TRBJ2-5, with TRBD2 matching over 11 bases. The germline V gene encodes CDR1 SEHNR and CDR2 FQNEAQ (reference sequence). The CDR3 runs 15 residues. The V and J ends lost 8 bases and 5 bases, in that order; junction bases with no gene match: 10. The CDR3 here is CASGPRLAGRETQYF. CDR3 bases: TGTGCCAGCGGCCCCCGACTAGCGGGACGGGAGACCCAGTACTTC.

The chain is built from TRBV7-3 and TRBJ2-3; maybe TRBD2 (7 bases). Germline V lookup: CDR1 SGHTA, CDR2 FQGTGA. CDR3 length: 14 residues. Between the trimmed V and J ends, which lost 2 bases and 6 bases, there was a span of 12 bases. The CDR3 DNA reads as TGTGCCAGCAGCTTAGCGGGGGCGGGGGATACGCAGTATTTT. Translation: CASSLAGAGDTQYF.

In its sample, this clone was seen a few times. For the CDR3, the DNA is TGTGCCAGCAACACAGGGCTCTCCTACGAGCAGTACTTC. This sequence encodes CASNTGLSYEQYF. The V and J genes are TRBV21-1 and TRBJ2-7; the table's D call, TRBD1, was not checked against the DNA. TRBV21-1 counts as a pseudogene. This CDR3 is built from 13 residues.

This clone was counted once. The chain carries TRBV5-4 and TRBJ1-4; 10 bases match TRBD1. Per germline, CDR1 SGHNT and CDR2 YYREEE (reference sequence). After removal of 4 bases from V and 4 bases from J, the junction contained 4 bases not matched to a gene. CDR3 length equals 15 residues. The CDR3 nucleotides read TGTGCCAGCAGCCCCGGACAGGGGGTTAATGAAAAACTGTTTTTT. Protein: CASSPGQGVNEKLFF.

J is TRBJ1-1 and V is TRBV18; TRBD1 matches at 8 bases. CDR3 length: 13 amino acids. The V and J ends lost 3 bases and 7 bases, in that order; junction bases with no gene match: 4. Per germline, CDR1 KGHSH and CDR2 LQKENI. In DNA, the CDR3 is TGTGCCAGCTCACCGCAGGGGGCATTTGAAGCTTTCTTT. Its protein product is CASSPQGAFEAFF.

This clone was seen only once. This chain uses TRBV5-1 with TRBJ2-5; a weak D match, TRBD2 (5 bases). Trimming left V 0 bases short and J 3 bases short, with 12 bases between. The CDR3 is made up of 15 amino acids. Germline-derived CDR1 and CDR2 are SGHRS and YFSETQ. The CDR3 DNA reads TGCGCCAGCAGCTTGGGCGACTACCGAGAAGAGACCCAGTACTTC. It encodes CASSLGDYREETQYF.

CDR3 nucleotides: TGTGCCAGCAACCTTGACAGTAACGCTAACTATGGCTACACCTTC. Translation gives CASNLDSNANYGYTF. V and J are TRBV28 and TRBJ1-2; D possibly corresponds to TRBD1 (5 bases). This CDR3 contains 15 residues. Germline CDR1 reads MDHEN; CDR2 reads SYDVKM. V was clipped by 7 bases and J by 0 bases, with 15 bases between them.